The clone carrying this TCR beta chain was recorded a few times. As for time point: newly diagnosed GD, antithyroid drugs for less than 3 months. The TCR library used RNA extracted from PBMCs. These data originate in a study of regulatory T cells in long-lasting Graves disease. Arm-PCR with iRepertoire HTBI primers amplified the CDR3 regions for these TCR beta libraries. TCRdb analysed the multiplex PCR reads with MiXCR anew, one entry per CDR3 protein. The table has 400,000 to 500,000 distinct CDR3 sequences, less than 20% seen once. This same sample was also taken into another study, of T cells in Graves' hyperthyroidism and ophthalmopathy. That work adds: When the TCR CDR3 underwent first-round RT-PCR, the HTBI primer set was used.

This sequence was found in a woman aged 18-29 years with Graves disease. Sequenced material: peripheral blood mononuclear cells (PBMCs), taken at new diagnosis, from a patient treated with antithyroid drugs.

The CDR3 sequence is CASSPTGTSGHYEQYF. CDR3 nucleotides: TGTGCCAGCAGCCCGACCGGGACTAGCGGGCACTACGAGCAGTACTTC. The chain couples TRBV5-6 to TRBJ2-7; TRBD2 aligns across 12 bases. V shed 4 bases, J shed 3 bases, and the junction held 8 bases outside the gene matches. The CDR3 is made up of 16 amino acids. Germline CDR1 SGHDT, CDR2 YYEEEE. Full variable domain (rest looked up from reference TRBV5-6 and TRBJ2-7): DAGVTQSPTHLIKTRGQQVTLRCSPKSGHDTVSWYQQALGQGPQFIFQYYEEEERQRGNFPDRFSGHQFPNYSSELNVNALLLGDSALYLCASSPTGTSGHYEQYFGPGTRLTVT.